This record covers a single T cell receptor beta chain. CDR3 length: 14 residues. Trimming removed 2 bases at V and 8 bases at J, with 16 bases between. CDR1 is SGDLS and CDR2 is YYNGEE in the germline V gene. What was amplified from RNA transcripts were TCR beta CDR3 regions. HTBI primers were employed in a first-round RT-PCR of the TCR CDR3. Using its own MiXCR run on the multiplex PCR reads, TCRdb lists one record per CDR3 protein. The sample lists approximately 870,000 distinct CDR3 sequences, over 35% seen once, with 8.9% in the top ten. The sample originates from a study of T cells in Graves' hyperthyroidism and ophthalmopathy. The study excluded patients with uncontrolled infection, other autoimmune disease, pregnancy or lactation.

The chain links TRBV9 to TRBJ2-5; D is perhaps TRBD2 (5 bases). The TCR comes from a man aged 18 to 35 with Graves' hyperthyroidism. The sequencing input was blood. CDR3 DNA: TGTGCCAGCAGCGTTGGGGAGCTAGAACGTACCCAGTACTTC. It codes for CASSVGELERTQYF.